These 9 T cell receptor beta chains were sequenced from one sample in a study of regulatory T cells in long-lasting Graves disease. The time point denotes: newly diagnosed GD, antithyroid drugs for less than 3 months. RNA from PBMCs was the source of the TCR library. To make TCR beta libraries, researchers used iRepertoire HTBI primers and Arm-PCR of CDR3 regions. TCRdb independently ran MiXCR on the multiplex PCR reads; one entry per CDR3 protein. This sample has about 440,000 distinct CDR3 sequences, with about 15% found just once. These data were likewise used in another study, on T cells in Graves' hyperthyroidism and ophthalmopathy.

This material consisted of peripheral blood mononuclear cells (PBMCs), taken at new diagnosis, from a patient treated with antithyroid drugs. Source of these receptors: a woman in her 30s with Graves disease.

This sequence joins TRBV3-1 and TRBJ2-7; D ambiguous. This CDR3 is 14 amino acids long. Germline CDR1 is LGHDT and CDR2 is YNNKEL (reference sequence). With 1 base removed from V and 7 bases from J, the gap between germline ends came to 14 bases. DNA of the CDR3: TGTGCCAGCAGCCAAGTCCCCCATCGGCGGGAGCAGTACTTC. Encoded protein: CASSQVPHRREQYF.

The sample holds many counts of this clonotype. The chain carries TRBV20-1 and TRBJ1-5; D is possibly TRBD1 (6 bases). The length of the CDR3 is 17 residues. Per germline, CDR1 DFQATT and CDR2 SNEGSKA (reference sequence). The V gene lost 3 bases and the J gene lost 0 bases, with 18 bases spanning the gap. The CDR3 sequence: CSASSGGAVSSNQPQHF. The CDR3 DNA is TGCAGTGCTAGTAGTGGGGGCGCAGTCTCTAGCAATCAGCCCCAGCATTTT.

The V call is TRBV7-9, the J call TRBJ2-7; 13 bases agree with TRBD2. CDR1 is SEHNR and CDR2 is FQNEAQ in the germline V gene (reference sequence). CDR3 size: 16 residues. Trimming cost V 3 bases and J 5 bases; bases outside gene matches: 7. The chain's CDR3 is CASSFRTSGSFHEQYF. CDR3 nucleotides: TGTGCCAGCAGCTTCAGGACTAGCGGGAGCTTCCACGAGCAGTACTTC.

This clonotype appeared many times. The junction shows a germline mismatch at one end, possibly a read error. This chain uses TRBV5-1 with TRBJ2-7, with TRBD2 matching 7 bases. This CDR3 region has 16 residues. Germline values: CDR1 SGHRS, CDR2 YFSETQ. The CDR3 coding sequence is TGTGCCAGCAGCTTAGAGGGATGGACTAGCTCCTACGAGCAGTACTTC. Translating gives CASSLEGWTSSYEQYF.

This clonotype was seen at least ten times. The rearrangement joins TRBV7-9 to TRBJ2-1; D is unresolved. Germline values: CDR1 SEHNR, CDR2 FQNEAQ (reference sequence). This CDR3 region has 12 residues. Deletions cut 5 bases from V and 7 bases from J, with 9 bases between. The CDR3 DNA is TGTGCCAGCAGCAACCTAGGGAATGAGCAGTTCTTC. Protein sequence: CASSNLGNEQFF.

This clonotype has a count of ten or more. The V call is TRBV12-3 or TRBV12-4, the J call TRBJ2-7; D gene ambiguous. V shed 6 bases and J shed 2 bases, with 11 bases lying between them. This CDR3 is built from 13 residues. The CDR3 bases are TGTGCCAGCAGGCCGGGCTACACCTACGAGCAGTACTTC. This translates into CASRPGYTYEQYF.

There are many counts of this clonotype. The chain joins TRBV20-1 to TRBJ2-7, with D possibly matching TRBD1 (6 bases). Trimming left V 6 bases short and J 0 bases short, with 9 bases between. Germline CDR1 is DFQATT and CDR2 is SNEGSKA (reference sequence). This CDR3 region has 12 residues. CDR3 in DNA: TGCAGTGCGGACAGAAGCTCCTACGAGCAGTACTTC. Protein product: CSADRSSYEQYF.

This clonotype was recorded a few times. The chain combines TRBV10-3 with TRBJ2-1; tentative D call: TRBD1 (6 bases). This CDR3 contains 17 residues. Trimming left V 0 bases short and J 0 bases short, with 12 bases between. CDR1 and CDR2 from the germline V gene are ENHRY and SYGVKD. The CDR3 protein is CAISESGAVSSYNEQFF. CDR3 DNA sequence: TGTGCCATCAGTGAGTCGGGGGCTGTTAGCTCCTACAATGAGCAGTTCTTC.

At least ten counts were recorded for this clonotype. The chain is built from TRBV6-1 and TRBJ2-1, with TRBD1 identical over 9 bases. V was clipped by 4 bases and J by 5 bases; unmatched bases: 6. Germline V gene sequence: CDR1 MNHNS, CDR2 SASEGT. This CDR3 contains 15 residues. The CDR3 loop is CASSAGQGRNNEQFF. In DNA form, the CDR3 reads TGTGCCAGCAGTGCGGGACAGGGCCGCAACAATGAGCAGTTCTTC.